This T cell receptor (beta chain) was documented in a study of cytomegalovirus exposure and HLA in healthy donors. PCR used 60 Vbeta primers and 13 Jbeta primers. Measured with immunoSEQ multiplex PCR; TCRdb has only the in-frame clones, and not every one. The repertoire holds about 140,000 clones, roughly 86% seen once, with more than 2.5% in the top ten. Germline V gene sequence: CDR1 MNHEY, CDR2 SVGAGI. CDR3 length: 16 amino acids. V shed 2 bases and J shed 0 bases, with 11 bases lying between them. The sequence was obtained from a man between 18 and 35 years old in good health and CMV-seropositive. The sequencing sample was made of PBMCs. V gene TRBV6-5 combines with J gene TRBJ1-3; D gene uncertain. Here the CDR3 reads CASSYLAGFSGNTIYF. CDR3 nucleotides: TGTGCCAGCAGTTACCTGGCGGGATTCTCTGGAAACACCATATATTTT.